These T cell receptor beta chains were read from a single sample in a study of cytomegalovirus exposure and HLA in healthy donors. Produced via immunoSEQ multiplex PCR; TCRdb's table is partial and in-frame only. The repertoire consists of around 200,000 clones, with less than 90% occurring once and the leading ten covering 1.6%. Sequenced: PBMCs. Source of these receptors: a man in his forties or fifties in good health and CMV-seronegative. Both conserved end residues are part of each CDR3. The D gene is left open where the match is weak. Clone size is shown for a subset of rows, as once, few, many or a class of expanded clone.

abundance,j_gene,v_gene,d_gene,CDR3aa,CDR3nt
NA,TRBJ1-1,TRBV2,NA,CASSEVTQNTEAFF,TGTGCCAGCAGTGAAGTTACACAGAACACTGAAGCTTTCTTT
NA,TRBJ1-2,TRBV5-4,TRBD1,CASSSPGQLYGYTF,TGTGCCAGCAGCTCACCGGGACAGCTCTATGGCTACACCTTC
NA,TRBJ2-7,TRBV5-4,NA,CASFAPRRPGYEQYF,TGTGCCAGTTTCGCCCCCCGACGGCCGGGCTACGAGCAGTACTTC
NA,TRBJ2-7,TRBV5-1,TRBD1,CASSSGQGAGHYEQYF,TGCGCCAGCAGCTCTGGACAGGGGGCTGGCCACTACGAGCAGTACTTC
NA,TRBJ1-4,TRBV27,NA,CASPTYQGKEKLFF,TGTGCCAGCCCGACTTACCAGGGGAAGGAAAAACTGTTTTTT
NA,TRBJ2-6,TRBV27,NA,CASSPLSGANVLTF,TGTGCCAGCAGTCCTCTCTCTGGGGCCAACGTCCTGACTTTC
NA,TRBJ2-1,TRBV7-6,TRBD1,CASSHRQGNEQFF,TGTGCCAGCAGCCATAGACAGGGCAATGAGCAGTTCTTC
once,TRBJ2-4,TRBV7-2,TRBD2,CASSKTSGGVKNIQYF,TGTGCCAGCAGCAAGACTAGCGGGGGGGTAAAAAACATTCAGTACTTC
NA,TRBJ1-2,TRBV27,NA,CASSSSDTFYGYTF,TGTGCCAGCAGTTCCTCGGACACCTTCTATGGCTACACCTTC
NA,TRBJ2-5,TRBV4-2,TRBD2,CATGLASGSSGSETQYF,TGTGCCACCGGATTGGCTAGCGGGAGTTCTGGTTCGGAGACCCAGTACTTC
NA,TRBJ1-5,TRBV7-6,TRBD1,CASSLGQGRIGQPQHF,TGTGCCAGCAGCCTCGGACAGGGTAGGATCGGTCAGCCCCAGCATTTT
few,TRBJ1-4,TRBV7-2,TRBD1,CASRRTTGTGDEKLFF,TGTGCCAGCAGACGAACAACGGGGACAGGGGACGAAAAACTGTTTTTT
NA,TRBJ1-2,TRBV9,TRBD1,CASSDDRGIGGYTF,TGTGCCAGCAGCGACGACAGGGGGATTGGTGGCTACACCTTC
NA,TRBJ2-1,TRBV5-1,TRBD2,CASSGTLSGNYNEQFF,TGCGCCAGCAGCGGGACACTTAGCGGGAACTACAATGAGCAGTTCTTC
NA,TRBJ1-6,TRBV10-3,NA,CAISELGEGTPVGNSPLHF,TGTGCCATCAGTGAGTTGGGGGAGGGAACCCCTGTTGGAAATTCACCCCTCCACTTT
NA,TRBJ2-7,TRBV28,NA,CASSPHDSRYEQYF,TGTGCCAGCAGTCCACATGACTCCCGCTACGAGCAGTACTTC
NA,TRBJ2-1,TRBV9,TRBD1,CASSVSDRVGNEQFF,TGTGCCAGCAGCGTATCGGACAGGGTGGGGAATGAGCAGTTCTTC
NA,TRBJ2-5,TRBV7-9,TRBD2,CASSFGTNQETQYF,TGTGCCAGCAGCTTCGGGACTAATCAAGAGACCCAGTACTTC
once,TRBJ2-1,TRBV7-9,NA,CASSLAGGPSNEQFF,TGTGCCAGCAGCTTAGCGGGGGGGCCCTCCAATGAGCAGTTCTTC
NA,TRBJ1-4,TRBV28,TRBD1,CASSGQGAGEKLFF,TGTGCCAGCAGCGGACAGGGGGCCGGTGAAAAACTGTTTTTT
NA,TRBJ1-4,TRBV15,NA,CATSTELNEKLFF,TGTGCCACCAGCACTGAGCTTAATGAAAAACTGTTTTTT
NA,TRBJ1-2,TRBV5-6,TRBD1,CASSPQGGPSRGYGYTF,TGTGCCAGCAGCCCACAGGGGGGGCCTTCCCGAGGGTATGGCTACACCTTC
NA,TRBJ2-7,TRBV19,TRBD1,CASSPTGGYSYEQYF,TGTGCCAGTAGTCCCACAGGGGGCTACTCCTACGAGCAGTACTTC
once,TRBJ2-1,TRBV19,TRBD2,CASSRTSGDYNEQFF,TGTGCCAGTAGCCGCACTAGCGGGGACTACAATGAGCAGTTCTTC
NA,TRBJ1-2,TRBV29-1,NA,CSVEWLGGGGYTF,TGCAGCGTTGAGTGGCTCGGCGGCGGGGGCTACACCTTC
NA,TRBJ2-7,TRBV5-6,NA,CASSLETGTGKSYEQYF,TGTGCCAGCAGCTTGGAGACAGGGACTGGTAAGTCCTACGAGCAGTACTTC
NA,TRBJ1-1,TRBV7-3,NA,CASSTQQGTEAFF,TGTGCCAGCAGCACCCAACAGGGAACTGAAGCTTTCTTT
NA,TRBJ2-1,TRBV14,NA,CASSQVVITTDEQFF,TGTGCCAGCAGCCAAGTAGTTATAACTACCGATGAGCAGTTCTTC
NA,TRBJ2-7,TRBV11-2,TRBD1,CASSPGQVAYEQYF,TGTGCCAGCAGCCCGGGACAGGTAGCCTACGAGCAGTACTTC
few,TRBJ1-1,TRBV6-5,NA,CASSSQTGFTEAFF,TGTGCCAGCAGTTCCCAGACAGGATTCACTGAAGCTTTCTTT
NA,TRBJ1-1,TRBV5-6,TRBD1,CASSEGQGLNTEAFF,TGTGCCAGCAGCGAAGGACAGGGCCTGAACACTGAAGCTTTCTTT
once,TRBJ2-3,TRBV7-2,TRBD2,CASSLGLVADTQYF,TGTGCCAGCAGCCTCGGACTAGTCGCAGATACGCAGTATTTT
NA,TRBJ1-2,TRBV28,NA,CASRGQNYGYTF,TGTGCCAGCAGAGGACAGAACTATGGCTACACCTTC
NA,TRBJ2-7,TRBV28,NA,CASSSGSGGAQLYEQYF,TGTGCCAGCAGTTCCGGATCGGGGGGCGCACAGTTATACGAGCAGTACTTC
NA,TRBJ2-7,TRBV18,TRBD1,CASSPRDSRPEQYF,TGTGCCAGCTCACCCCGGGACAGCCGACCCGAGCAGTACTTC
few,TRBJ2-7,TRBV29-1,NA,CSVGGSSYEQYF,TGCAGCGTTGGCGGAAGCTCCTACGAGCAGTACTTC
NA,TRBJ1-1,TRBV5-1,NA,CASSRGPMGNTEAFF,TGCGCCAGCAGCAGAGGGCCCATGGGGAACACTGAAGCTTTCTTT
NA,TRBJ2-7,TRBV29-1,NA,CSVESDSTYEQYF,TGCAGCGTTGAATCGGACAGCACCTACGAGCAGTACTTC
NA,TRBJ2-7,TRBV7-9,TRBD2,CASSAGDYEQYF,TGTGCCAGCAGCGCGGGAGACTACGAGCAGTACTTC
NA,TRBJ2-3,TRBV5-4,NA,CASSLKAGGFDTQYF,TGTGCCAGCAGCTTGAAAGCGGGTGGTTTCGATACGCAGTATTTT
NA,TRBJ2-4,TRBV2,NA,CASTGTQKNIQYF,TGTGCCAGCACCGGGACACAGAAAAACATTCAGTACTTC
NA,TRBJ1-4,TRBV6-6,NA,CASSYSIGATNEKLFF,TGTGCCAGCAGTTACTCGATAGGAGCAACTAATGAAAAACTGTTTTTT
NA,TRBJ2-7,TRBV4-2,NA,CASSQDRRQYEQYF,TGTGCCAGCAGCCAAGATAGGCGGCAGTACGAGCAGTACTTC
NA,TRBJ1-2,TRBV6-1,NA,CASSNRAGVDYGYTF,TGTGCCAGCTCTAACCGGGCAGGGGTGGACTATGGCTACACCTTC
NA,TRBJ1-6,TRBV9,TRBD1,CASSVSGQTLNSPLHF,TGTGCCAGCAGCGTCTCGGGACAGACGCTAAATTCACCCCTCCACTTT
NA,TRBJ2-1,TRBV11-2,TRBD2,CASSLGPGLAGEEQFF,TGTGCCAGCAGCTTAGGACCGGGACTAGCGGGGGAGGAGCAGTTCTTC
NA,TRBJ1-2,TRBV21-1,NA,CASSKHQGLRMEYDYGYTF,TGTGCCAGCAGCAAACATCAGGGTTTGAGGATGGAGTATGACTATGGCTACACCTTC
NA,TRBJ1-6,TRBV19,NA,CASSMHSSYNSPLHF,TGTGCCAGTAGTATGCATAGCTCCTATAATTCACCCCTCCACTTT
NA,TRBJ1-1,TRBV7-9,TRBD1,CSSNQPTGGDTEAFF,TGTTCCAGCAACCAACCCACAGGGGGGGACACTGAAGCTTTCTTT
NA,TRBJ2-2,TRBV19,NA,CASSPGTYFLNTGELFF,TGTGCCAGTAGCCCTGGGACATACTTCTTGAACACCGGGGAGCTGTTTTTT
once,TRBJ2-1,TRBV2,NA,CASTSEASYNEQFF,TGTGCCAGCACCTCGGAAGCTAGCTACAATGAGCAGTTCTTC
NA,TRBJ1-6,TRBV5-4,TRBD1,CASSFDRGGSPLHF,TGTGCCAGCAGCTTTGACAGGGGTGGTTCACCCCTCCACTTT
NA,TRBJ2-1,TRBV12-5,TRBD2,CASGLVRAGDQAFYNEQFF,TGTGCTAGTGGTTTGGTACGAGCGGGAGACCAAGCGTTCTACAATGAGCAGTTCTTC
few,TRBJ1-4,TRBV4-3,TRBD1,CASSPGQDNEKLFF,TGCGCCAGCAGCCCCGGACAGGATAATGAAAAACTGTTTTTT
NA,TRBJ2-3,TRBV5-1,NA,CASSLAAETGDTQYF,TGCGCCAGCAGCTTGGCGGCGGAAACGGGAGATACGCAGTATTTT